This paragraph reports one T cell receptor (beta chain). This sample is drawn from a study of OX40 agonist ivuxolimab in advanced cancers. Profiling relied on immunoSEQ multiplex PCR, and the TCRdb table lists in-frame clones only, not all of them. This sample has approximately 83,000 clones, with around 85% found just once. V shed 4 bases and J 2 bases; nucleotides not matched to a gene: 12. This CDR3 has 17 residues. CDR1 is MRHNA, CDR2 SNTAGT, per germline. The chain joins TRBV6-4 to TRBJ2-3, with TRBD2 matching 7 bases. The sequencing used CD4+ or CD8+ T cells sorted from blood, collected in a trial of the OX40 agonist ivuxolimab. The sequence was obtained from an adult with an advanced solid tumor such as melanoma, head and neck, liver or kidney cancer. The DNA of the CDR3 is TGTGCCAGCAGTGTACACCCCCGGGAGGTGGTCACAGATACGCAGTATTTT. Translating it yields CASSVHPREVVTDTQYF.